The 3 T cell receptor beta chains listed next were all sequenced from one sample in a study of monozygotic twins with inflammatory bowel disease. Using the 5' RACE reads, TCRdb records one entry per CDR3 protein without DNA. The sample has some 100,000 distinct CDR3 sequences; the top ten hold over 10%. Input material: blood. The source of these receptors is a human donor with ulcerative colitis or Crohn's disease, or a healthy co-twin of an affected twin (not recorded which).

V usage is TRBV7-3 and J usage is TRBJ2-1. This CDR3 comprises 14 residues. Germline lookup yields CDR1 SGHTA and CDR2 FQGTGA. The CDR3 loop is CASSLIPAYNEQFF.

The CDR3 here is CASSSDLERASTDTQYF. The chain carries TRBV6-2 or TRBV6-3 and TRBJ2-3; TCRdb's D call of TRBD2 is untestable without DNA. The germline CDR1 and CDR2 sequences are MNHEY and SVGEGT. The CDR3 totals 17 residues.

The V call is TRBV5-1, the J call TRBJ2-7. The CDR3 covers 12 residues. Germline V gene data show CDR1 as SGHRS and CDR2 as YFSETQ. CDR3 residues: CASSSNYDEQYF.